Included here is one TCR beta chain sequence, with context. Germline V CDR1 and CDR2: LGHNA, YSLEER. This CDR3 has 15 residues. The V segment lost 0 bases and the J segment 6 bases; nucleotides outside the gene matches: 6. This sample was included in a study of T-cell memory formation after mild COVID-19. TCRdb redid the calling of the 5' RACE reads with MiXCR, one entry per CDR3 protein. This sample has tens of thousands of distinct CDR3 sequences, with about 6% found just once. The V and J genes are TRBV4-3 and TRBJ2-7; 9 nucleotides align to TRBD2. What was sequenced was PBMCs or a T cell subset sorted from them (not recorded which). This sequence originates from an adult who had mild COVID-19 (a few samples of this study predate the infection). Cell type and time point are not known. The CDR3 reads CASSQDWAGGREQYF. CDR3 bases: TGCGCCAGCAGCCAAGATTGGGCGGGGGGGCGCGAGCAGTACTTC.